One sample yielded the 4 T cell receptor beta chains listed below, sequenced in a study of untreated major depressive disorder (dated by TCRdb to the late 2010s). The library came from the immunoSEQ multiplex PCR assay. The table was pulled from immuneACCESS by TCRdb, which kept in-frame rearrangements only. Such tables lose some clones; where checked, under half of the loss comes from unresolved V genes, and the rest has no known cause. The sample has 20,000 to 25,000 clones on record, just under 90% of them singletons. The biggest ten clones account for 0.47% of the sample. The sequencing input was CD4+ T cells from PBMCs. These receptors were taken from a woman aged 40 to 49 in good health.

The chain recombines TRBV29-1 with TRBJ2-3, with TRBD2 matching over 10 bases. The CDR3 extends over 14 amino acids. The V gene's germline CDR1 is SQVTM and CDR2 ANQGSEA. V lost 6 bases to trimming and J lost 3 bases; unmatched junction nucleotides: 6. CDR3 nucleotide sequence: TGCAGCGTGGGGAGCGGGGGGGCTACAGATACGCAGTATTTT. Protein sequence: CSVGSGGATDTQYF.

J is TRBJ1-3 and V is TRBV9; D possibly corresponds to TRBD1 (5 bases). In germline, CDR1 is SGDLS, CDR2 YYNGEE. Trimming shortened V by 0 bases and J by 1 base, and 11 bases separated the two germline ends. The CDR3 loop spans 16 amino acids. CDR3 amino acids: CASSVGQGGSGNTIYF. CDR3 nucleotide sequence: TGTGCCAGCAGCGTAGGGCAGGGAGGGTCTGGAAACACCATATATTTT.

The V and J genes are TRBV27 and TRBJ1-2, with 9 bases lining up with TRBD1. CDR1 and CDR2 from the germline V gene are MNHEY and SMNVEV (reference sequence). Losses at the gene ends were 7 bases for V and 8 bases for J; bases not matched to a gene: 8. This CDR3 has 13 amino acids. The CDR3 here is CASMGQGSWGYTF. CDR3 DNA: TGTGCCAGCATGGGACAGGGAAGTTGGGGCTACACCTTC.

The gene calls are TRBV4-3 and TRBJ2-4; D not resolved. This CDR3 has 14 residues. V was trimmed by 0 bases and J by 4 bases, leaving 7 bases between them. Germline-derived CDR1 and CDR2 are LGHNA and YSLEER. The CDR3 nucleotides are TGCGCCAGCAGCCAAGACTCGAATAAAAACATTCAGTACTTC. It yields the protein CASSQDSNKNIQYF.